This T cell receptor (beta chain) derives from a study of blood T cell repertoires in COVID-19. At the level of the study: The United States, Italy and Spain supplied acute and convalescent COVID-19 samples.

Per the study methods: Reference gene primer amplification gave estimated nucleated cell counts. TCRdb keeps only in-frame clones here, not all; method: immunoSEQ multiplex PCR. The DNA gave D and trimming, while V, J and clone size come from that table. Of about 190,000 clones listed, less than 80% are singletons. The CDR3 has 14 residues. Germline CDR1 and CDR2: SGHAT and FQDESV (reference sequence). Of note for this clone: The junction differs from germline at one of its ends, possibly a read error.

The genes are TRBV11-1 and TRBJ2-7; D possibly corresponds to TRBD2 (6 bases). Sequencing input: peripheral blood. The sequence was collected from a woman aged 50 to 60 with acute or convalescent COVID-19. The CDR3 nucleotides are TGTGCCAGCACCTTAGTTCGGGGGAAAGGGGAGCAGTACTTC. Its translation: CASTLVRGKGEQYF.